These T cell receptor beta chains were read from a single sample in a study of OX40 agonist ivuxolimab in advanced cancers. The assay was immunoSEQ multiplex PCR, and TCRdb's table has in-frame clones only and misses some. In the table there are around 49,000 clones, approximately 79% of which are singletons. The sample here was CD4+ or CD8+ T cells sorted from blood, taken in a trial of the OX40 agonist ivuxolimab. Receptors originate from an adult with an advanced solid tumor such as melanoma, head and neck, liver or kidney cancer. Both conserved end residues are part of each CDR3. Fields, in order: D gene, J gene, clone size, V gene, CDR3 DNA, CDR3 protein. D genes are given only for firm matches. The size of a clone is reported for some rows only, either as once, few or many, or as a class for expanded clones.

. | TRBJ1-2 | . | TRBV6-6 | TGTGCCAGCAGGGCTTGGGGCTATGGCTACACCTTC | CASRAWGYGYTF
. | TRBJ2-3 | . | TRBV27 | TGTGCCAGCAGTTACAGGTTACCAGATACGCAGTATTTT | CASSYRLPDTQYF
. | TRBJ2-7 | . | TRBV6-5 | TGTGCCAGCAGTCGAGGCAGGGTGAGAGAGCAGTACTTC | CASSRGRVREQYF
. | TRBJ2-7 | . | TRBV5-1 | TGCGCCAGCAGCACGCTTGACACCCACTACGAGCAGTACTTC | CASSTLDTHYEQYF
. | TRBJ2-7 | . | TRBV18 | TGTGCCAGCTCACCACCGAGGGGCTCCAACGAGCAGTACTTC | CASSPPRGSNEQYF
. | TRBJ1-4 | . | TRBV7-2 | TGTGCCAGCAGCACGGGGGCGCGGGAAAAACTGTTTTTT | CASSTGAREKLFF
. | TRBJ1-5 | few | TRBV2 | TGTGCCAGCAGTCCTATCCAGGGCTCACAGCCCCAGCATTTT | CASSPIQGSQPQHF
. | TRBJ1-1 | once | TRBV11-3 | TGTGCCAGCAGCTTGGTAAGATTAGCCGGGAACACTGAAGCTTTCTTT | CASSLVRLAGNTEAFF
. | TRBJ2-2 | once | TRBV7-7 | TGTGCCAGCAGCTCGGGACCGGCCGGGGAGCTGTTTTTT | CASSSGPAGELFF
. | TRBJ1-1 | medium-sized | TRBV2 | TGTGCCAGCAGTGAAGACCCACTTGACACTGAAGCTTTCTTT | CASSEDPLDTEAFF
. | TRBJ1-1 | . | TRBV6-5 | TGTGCCAGCAGTTACTTAGGGAACACTGAAGCTTTCTTT | CASSYLGNTEAFF
. | TRBJ2-1 | . | TRBV9 | TGTGCCAGCAGCTACGACAGAGATGAGCAGTTCTTC | CASSYDRDEQFF
. | TRBJ1-3 | . | TRBV16 | TGTGCCAGCAGCCATGGACAGACTGGAAACACCATATATTTT | CASSHGQTGNTIYF
. | TRBJ1-1 | . | TRBV6-6 | TGTGCCAGCAGTTACTCAGGGTATGGCACTGAAGCTTTCTTT | CASSYSGYGTEAFF
. | TRBJ1-5 | . | TRBV19 | TGTGCCAGTAAGGAAGGCCAGGGGCCCCAGCATTTT | CASKEGQGPQHF
. | TRBJ2-1 | . | TRBV12-2 | . | CASRLVGVGNEQFF
TRBD1 | TRBJ2-7 | . | TRBV18 | TGTGCCAGCTCACAACTGACAGGGTCTACCTACGAGCAGTACTTC | CASSQLTGSTYEQYF
. | TRBJ2-1 | medium-sized | TRBV29-1 | TGCAGCGTTGAAAGCCTCTCCTACAATGAGCAGTTCTTC | CSVESLSYNEQFF
. | TRBJ1-2 | . | TRBV29-1 | TGCAGCGTTGAAATAGGGGGGGCCAGTGGCTACACCTTC | CSVEIGGASGYTF
TRBD1 | TRBJ1-2 | . | TRBV12-5 | TGTGCTAGTGCCCCCGGGACAGGGGGCAACTATGGCTACACCTTC | CASAPGTGGNYGYTF
TRBD1 | TRBJ2-1 | . | TRBV4-3 | TGCGCCAGCAGAAATCACAGGGGCTCTGGGAACAATGAGCAGTTCTTC | CASRNHRGSGNNEQFF
. | TRBJ2-2 | . | TRBV16 | TGTGCCAGCAGCCAAGGCGGGAAATTGAGCGGGGAGCTGTTTTTT | CASSQGGKLSGELFF
. | TRBJ2-3 | . | TRBV6-4 | TGTGCCAGCAGTGACTCAACGGGGCGGACGCAGTATTTT | CASSDSTGRTQYF
. | TRBJ2-7 | . | TRBV5-4 | TGTGCCAGCAGCCCCCCAGGAGTAAACCCCTCCTACGAGCAGTACTTC | CASSPPGVNPSYEQYF
. | TRBJ2-1 | . | TRBV11-2 | TGTGCCAGCAGCTTACGGCGGGGAAGCGAGCAGTTCTTC | CASSLRRGSEQFF
. | TRBJ2-7 | . | TRBV2 | TGTGCCAGCAGATCGGAGGGTTGGGAGCAGTACTTC | CASRSEGWEQYF
. | TRBJ2-7 | . | TRBV11-2 | TGTGCCAGCAGCCCAGGTTACGAGCAGTACTTC | CASSPGYEQYF
. | TRBJ1-4 | few | TRBV30 | TGTGCCTGGAGTCAAGACAAGAATGAAAAACTGTTTTTT | CAWSQDKNEKLFF
. | TRBJ2-1 | . | TRBV7-2 | TGTGCCAGCAGCTTAGCCCACAATGAGCAGTTCTTC | CASSLAHNEQFF
. | TRBJ2-7 | . | TRBV6-1 | TGTGCCAGCTTGGGCGGTTTCACCTACGAGCAGTACTTC | CASLGGFTYEQYF
. | TRBJ1-1 | . | TRBV7-9 | TGTGCCAGCAGCCCCCGGCCCTGGGGGGGCCGGAACACTGAAGCTTTCTTT | CASSPRPWGGRNTEAFF
TRBD2 | TRBJ2-1 | . | TRBV6-4 | TGTGCCAGCAGTGACCGATTCCTCCGGGCGGGAGGTTTCAATGAGCAGTTCTTC | CASSDRFLRAGGFNEQFF
. | TRBJ2-7 | . | TRBV5-4 | TGTGCCAGCAGCTTGTACACGGGAGCGACCGAGCAGTACTTC | CASSLYTGATEQYF
TRBD2 | TRBJ2-1 | . | TRBV4-1 | TGCGCCAGCAGCCATTGGAATAGCGGGAGTAGTTTTTCCTACAATGAGCAGTTCTTC | CASSHWNSGSSFSYNEQFF
. | TRBJ2-1 | . | TRBV29-1 | TGCAGCGTTGCGGTTAATGAGCAGTTCTTC | CSVAVNEQFF
. | TRBJ1-4 | . | TRBV7-2 | TGTGCCAGCAGCACAACCGCGGCGGCCGTTAATGAAAAACTGTTTTTT | CASSTTAAAVNEKLFF
. | TRBJ2-6 | once | TRBV27 | TGTGCCAGCAGTTCCTGGGACGACTCTGGGGCCAACGTCCTGACTTTC | CASSSWDDSGANVLTF
. | TRBJ2-7 | . | TRBV19 | TGTGCCAGTAGCCCTTCCCGGGTAGCGAGAGATAACGAGCAGTACTTC | CASSPSRVARDNEQYF
TRBD1 | TRBJ1-6 | . | TRBV9 | TGTGCCAGCAGCGTAGCTGGACAGGGATCCTATAATTCACCCCTCCACTTT | CASSVAGQGSYNSPLHF
. | TRBJ2-7 | . | TRBV7-4 | TGTGCCAGCAGCTTTCCAGGGGCCGGAACCGAAACCGGCGAGCAGTACTTC | CASSFPGAGTETGEQYF
TRBD1 | TRBJ1-5 | . | TRBV30 | TGTGCCTGGACGGGACAGTTGGATCAGCCCCAGCATTTT | CAWTGQLDQPQHF
TRBD2 | TRBJ2-6 | . | TRBV10-3 | TGTGCCATCGCTCCTAGCGGTGGGGCCAACGTCCTGACTTTC | CAIAPSGGANVLTF
. | TRBJ2-3 | . | TRBV7-2 | TGTGCCAGCAGCTTCGAGGGGGTCACAGATACGCAGTATTTT | CASSFEGVTDTQYF
. | TRBJ2-5 | . | TRBV15 | TGTGCCACCAGCAGAGCGGGGAACCAAGAGACCCAGTACTTC | CATSRAGNQETQYF
TRBD1 | TRBJ2-7 | . | TRBV5-1 | TGCGCCAGCAGCCTCGGACAGGGAGGGCAGTACTTC | CASSLGQGGQYF
. | TRBJ2-1 | . | TRBV14 | TGTGCCAGCAGCCAAGAAAGAACGGGGAAGCAGTTCTTC | CASSQERTGKQFF
. | TRBJ2-7 | . | TRBV19 | TGTGCCAGTAGTATAGGTGGAGGGCGGTTCCTGGGGGAGCAGTACTTC | CASSIGGGRFLGEQYF
. | TRBJ1-6 | . | TRBV5-1 | TGCGCCAGCAGCTCCTCCGGGTCTTCACCCCTCCACTTT | CASSSSGSSPLHF
TRBD1 | TRBJ1-1 | . | TRBV19 | TGTGCCAGTAGTGGATACGGGACAGTGAACACTGAAGCTTTCTTT | CASSGYGTVNTEAFF
TRBD1 | TRBJ2-7 | . | TRBV6-1 | TGTGCCAGCAGTGAGGACAGGCAGTCCTACGAGCAGTACTTC | CASSEDRQSYEQYF
. | TRBJ2-7 | . | TRBV18 | TGTGCCAGCTCACTCGGGGCCCAGACCTACGAGCAGTACTTC | CASSLGAQTYEQYF
. | TRBJ1-4 | . | TRBV7-8 | TGTGCCAGCAGCTTAAGCGACAGAATGAATGAAAAACTGTTTTTT | CASSLSDRMNEKLFF
TRBD1 | TRBJ1-4 | . | TRBV6-6 | TGTGCCAGCACCACCGGGACAGGGGTTCGAGATGAAAAACTGTTTTTT | CASTTGTGVRDEKLFF
. | TRBJ2-5 | . | TRBV18 | TGTGCCAGCTCACCGAGGTACGGAGAGACCCAGTACTTC | CASSPRYGETQYF
TRBD2 | TRBJ2-1 | . | TRBV5-4 | TGTGCCAGCAGCTTGGACACGGGAGGGCGGAATGAGCAGTTCTTC | CASSLDTGGRNEQFF